Listed below are T cell receptor beta chains from one sample, sequenced in a study of blood T cell repertoires in COVID-19. The data were produced by immunoSEQ multiplex PCR, yet TCRdb's version contains in-frame clones alone and is incomplete. The sample records about 260,000 clones, around 86% being singletons. The sample taken for sequencing was peripheral blood. Receptors were obtained from a man aged 35-49 years who had recovered from COVID-19. CDR3s include the opening cysteine and the closing phenylalanine or tryptophan. D genes are given only for firm matches. Only some rows state a clone size, as once, few, many or a class for expanded clones.

j_call v_call d_call clone_size cdr3_nt cdr3_aa
TRBJ2-3 TRBV2 TRBD1 - TGTGCCAGCAGTTCACTGAAAGGGCACTCAGGGGGAGATACGCAGTATTTT CASSSLKGHSGGDTQYF
TRBJ2-2 TRBV9 TRBD2 - TGTGCCAGCAGCGAGGAAAGACTAGCGGGAGTCACCGGGGAGCTGTTTTTT CASSEERLAGVTGELFF
TRBJ1-5 TRBV21-1 - - TGTGCCAGCAGCAAAGCGCTCAGGGGGCCGAGCAATCAGCCCCAGCATTTT CASSKALRGPSNQPQHF
TRBJ2-3 TRBV3-1/TRBV3-2 - once TGTGCCAGCAGCCTAAGGGGGGGTAGCACAGATACGCAGTATTTT CASSLRGGSTDTQYF
TRBJ2-1 TRBV29-1 TRBD2 - TGCAGCGTGAGGGGGGTTGGGACTAGCGGGAGAACGGGTGAGCAGTTCTTC CSVRGVGTSGRTGEQFF
TRBJ2-2 TRBV2 - once TGTGCCAGCAGGGAGAACGAAGTCCCCGGGGAGCTGTTTTTT CASRENEVPGELFF
TRBJ2-1 TRBV21-1 - - TGTGCCAGCAGCAAAGTGGATACGGGGCGGGAATACAATGAGCAGTTCTTC CASSKVDTGREYNEQFF
TRBJ2-3 TRBV9 - - TGTGCCAGCAGTGAGGAAGTGAGAGGCACAGATACGCAGTATTTT CASSEEVRGTDTQYF
TRBJ1-6 TRBV19 - - TGTGCCAGTAGTATAAGGGGTACGTTGGATTCACCCCTCCACTTT CASSIRGTLDSPLHF
TRBJ2-7 TRBV9 TRBD2 - TGTGCCAGCAGCGTAGAGGGCGGGAGGTCCTACGAGCAGTACTTC CASSVEGGRSYEQYF
TRBJ2-7 TRBV5-4 TRBD1 once TGTGCCAGCAGCTCGGGACAGGGTAGGTTCTACGAGCAGTACTTC CASSSGQGRFYEQYF
TRBJ2-2 TRBV5-4 TRBD2 - TGTGCCAGCAGCTCCCACAAAGCGGGGCCAAACACCGGGGAGCTGTTTTTT CASSSHKAGPNTGELFF
TRBJ2-5 TRBV7-6 TRBD2 once TGTGCCAGCAGCTACGGGACTAGCGGGCGGGAGACCCAGTACTTC CASSYGTSGRETQYF
TRBJ2-7 TRBV9 - - TGTGCCAGCAGCGTAGATCCTAGCGAGACCTACGAGCAGTACTTC CASSVDPSETYEQYF
TRBJ2-3 TRBV5-1 - - TGCGCCAGCAGCTTGCTAGAGTTGGCTCATACGCAGTATTTT CASSLLELAHTQYF
TRBJ1-1 TRBV18 - few TGTGCCAGCTCACCACTTCCGGGGGGGGACACTGAAGCTTTCTTT CASSPLPGGDTEAFF
TRBJ2-7 TRBV2 TRBD2 - TGTGCCTGCCGGCGGGCTAGCGGGGGGACCTACGAGCAGTACTTC CACRRASGGTYEQYF
TRBJ1-3 TRBV7-2 - - TGTGCCAGCAGCTTGGCCGTCCACTCTGGAAACACCATATATTTT CASSLAVHSGNTIYF
TRBJ2-7 TRBV15 - few TGTGCCACCAGCAGTAGAGGGGGGGCCTCCTACGAGCAGTACTTC CATSSRGGASYEQYF
TRBJ2-5 TRBV18 TRBD2 - TGTGCCAGCTCACCCCTACCGATTAGCGGGAGGTTCGGAGAGACCCAGTACTTC CASSPLPISGRFGETQYF
TRBJ2-1 TRBV9 TRBD2 - TGTGCCAGCAGCACGCCGACTAGCGGGGGCCCCCCCAATGAGCAGTTCTTC CASSTPTSGGPPNEQFF
TRBJ1-1 TRBV19 - - TGTGCCAGTAGTATGCCGGTTGAGGTCGCTGAAGCTTTCTTT CASSMPVEVAEAFF
TRBJ2-7 TRBV6-5 TRBD1 - TGTGCCAGCAGAAACAGGGGGCTCGGGGCCTACGAGCAGTACTTC CASRNRGLGAYEQYF
TRBJ1-5 TRBV21-1 - - TGTGCCAGCAGCAAACCCTCCGGAGACAGGGAGTATAGCAATCAGCCCCAGCATTTT CASSKPSGDREYSNQPQHF
TRBJ2-7 TRBV7-2 TRBD2 - TGTGCCAGCAGCTTTAATATGGCAGGGAGGGGCGAGCAGTACTTC CASSFNMAGRGEQYF
TRBJ1-1 TRBV6-5 TRBD1 - TGTGCCAGCAGGCAGGGGGCCCTGAACACTGAAGCTTTCTTT CASRQGALNTEAFF
TRBJ1-1 TRBV5-1 - - TGCGCCAGCAGCCCCTTCCTGACAGGGAACACTGAAGCTTTCTTT CASSPFLTGNTEAFF
TRBJ1-5 TRBV5-6 - few TGTGCCAGCGAGGGGGAAGGGCAGCCCCAGCATTTT CASEGEGQPQHF
TRBJ2-7 TRBV4-1 - - TGCGCCAGCAGCCAAGATCCGGTCCCCCACCCCGAGCAGTACTTC CASSQDPVPHPEQYF
TRBJ2-1 TRBV9 TRBD2 - TGTGCCAGCAGCCAAAGCGGGAGACCCTACAATGAGCAGTTCTTC CASSQSGRPYNEQFF
TRBJ1-1 TRBV5-4 - - TGTGCCAGCAGCGGGCCGTCGGTTTTCGCGTACACTGAAGCTTTCTTT CASSGPSVFAYTEAFF
TRBJ1-2 TRBV19 TRBD1 once TGTGCCAGCCTACAGGGGGGTGGCTACACCTTC CASLQGGGYTF
TRBJ1-1 TRBV29-1 TRBD1 few TGCAGCGTGTCCGGGACAGGGGGGGAGGAAGCTTTCTTT CSVSGTGGEEAFF
TRBJ2-3 TRBV3-1/TRBV3-2 - once TGTGCCAGCAGCCAGACGGGACTCCCCACAGATACGCAGTATTTT CASSQTGLPTDTQYF
TRBJ2-2 TRBV7-9 - - TGTGCCAGCAGCTCAGGATCTTGGGCGGGGGAGCTGTTTTTT CASSSGSWAGELFF
TRBJ2-2 TRBV5-4 TRBD2 - TGTGCCAGCAGCTTGGCTAGCGGGAGAGTGGGGGGCACCGGGGAGCTGTTTTTT CASSLASGRVGGTGELFF
TRBJ2-1 TRBV6-2/TRBV6-3 TRBD2 - TGTGCCAGCAGTTACCCAGCGGGAGCCTGGAGCTCCTACAATGAGCAGTTCTTC CASSYPAGAWSSYNEQFF
TRBJ1-5 TRBV6-2/TRBV6-3 - - TGTGCCAGCAGTCCAGACTATTCGCGCCAGCCCCAGCATTTT CASSPDYSRQPQHF
TRBJ1-4 TRBV18 TRBD1 once TGTGCCAGCTCACTGCGGCAGGGGGAGGAAAAACTGTTTTTT CASSLRQGEEKLFF
TRBJ1-5 TRBV21-1 - once TGTGCCAGCATCCAAGGGGACAGGGGAGTCAGCAATCAGCCCCAGCATTTT CASIQGDRGVSNQPQHF
TRBJ1-1 TRBV19 TRBD1 - TGTGCCAGTAGTATATCAGGGGGTTCGTGGAACACTGAAGCTTTCTTT CASSISGGSWNTEAFF